Below are 8 T cell receptor beta chains sequenced from a single sample in a study of T cell clones after liver transplantation (dated by TCRdb to 2018 to 2020). Library preparation employed the immunoSEQ multiplex PCR assay. In TCRdb, the immuneACCESS table is reduced to in-frame sequences with V and J assigned. These tables do not hold every clone; where another copy was compared, an unresolved V gene accounts for under half, and the others remain unexplained. Recorded for this sample are about 120,000 clones; approximately 90% of them occurred a single time. The ten largest clones add up to approximately 0.78% of the sample. Sequences were derived from CD4+ T cells from blood, sampled 12 months after liver transplant. The receptor set was obtained from a human patient who received a liver transplant. After a transplant, some T cells may be the graft donor's own cells.

This clone was picked up one time. J is TRBJ2-5 and V is TRBV5-1, with D possibly TRBD2 on 6 matching bases. V gave up 0 bases and J gave up 2 bases, with 14 bases separating them. The germline V gene has CDR1 SGHRS and CDR2 YFSETQ. CDR3 length: 16 residues. The CDR3, as DNA: TGCGCCAGCAGCTTGGGACTAGAAATCGATCAAGAGACCCAGTACTTC. Residues: CASSLGLEIDQETQYF.

The V and J genes are TRBV5-4 and TRBJ2-7; 11 bases line up with TRBD2. Germline V gene lookup returns CDR1 SGHNT and CDR2 YYREEE (reference sequence). The length of the CDR3 is 15 residues. Germline trimming cut 4 bases from V and 7 bases from J; bases unmatched to any gene: 10. DNA for the CDR3: TGTGCCAGCAGCATGCTAGCGGGAGGAGCGGGAGAGCAGTACTTC. Its translation: CASSMLAGGAGEQYF.

This sequence joins TRBV9 and TRBJ1-5; D perhaps matches TRBD1 (5 bases). The CDR3 runs 15 residues. In germline, CDR1 is SGDLS, CDR2 YYNGEE. V was shortened by 4 bases and J by 4 bases, with 15 bases between the two germline ends. The DNA of the CDR3 is TGTGCCAGCAGCCGCTCCGGGGCCCCTAATCAGCCCCAGCATTTT. The encoded protein is CASSRSGAPNQPQHF.

This clone has only one observation. This chain joins TRBV6-1 and TRBJ2-5; 7 nucleotides match TRBD2. After removal of 5 bases from V and 4 bases from J, the junction contained 10 bases not matched to a gene. Germline loops: CDR1 MNHNS, CDR2 SASEGT. The CDR3 contains 15 residues. CDR3 nucleotides: TGTGCCAGCAGTTCGGCACGGGGCGGGAGAGAGACCCAGTACTTC. Protein product: CASSSARGGRETQYF.

The rearrangement joins TRBV19 to TRBJ2-5; TRBD1 aligns across 7 bases. This CDR3 has 14 residues. Trimming removed 7 bases from V and 7 bases from J; junction bases left unmatched: 12. The germline gives CDR1 LNHDA, CDR2 SQIVND (reference sequence). CDR3 in amino acids: CASNYGRGTGTQYF. CDR3 DNA sequence: TGTGCCAGTAATTATGGCAGGGGGACCGGGACCCAGTACTTC.

The chain links TRBV5-1 to TRBJ2-3; D possibly corresponds to TRBD1 (6 bases). This CDR3 is built from 14 residues. V was clipped by 4 bases and J by 5 bases, with 14 bases between them. Germline CDR1 is SGHRS and CDR2 is YFSETQ. CDR3: CASSIRDIKDTQYF. DNA of the CDR3: TGCGCCAGCAGCATCCGGGACATTAAAGATACGCAGTATTTT.

The CDR3 sequence: CASSSGQYNEKLFF. Written as DNA, the CDR3 is TGTGCCAGCAGCTCGGGACAGTACAATGAAAAACTGTTTTTT. This chain joins TRBV7-9 and TRBJ1-4, with 7 bases that match TRBD1. The germline CDR1 and CDR2 sequences are SEHNR and FQNEAQ (reference sequence). There are 14 residues in the CDR3. V dropped 4 bases and J dropped 5; count of bases not matched to a gene: 4.

The J gene is TRBJ2-7, the V gene TRBV28; 12 bases are a match to TRBD1. CDR1 MDHEN and CDR2 SYDVKM come from the germline V gene. The CDR3 length is 18 residues. With 1 base clipped from V and 5 bases from J, the junction kept 12 bases outside the gene matches. Here the CDR3 reads CASSLLTFIRDRGHEQYF. CDR3 DNA: TGTGCCAGCAGTTTATTGACTTTCATCCGGGACAGGGGGCACGAGCAGTACTTC. The full variable domain, with the rest looked up from reference TRBV28 and TRBJ2-7, is DVKVTQSSRYLVKRTGEKVFLECVQDMDHENMFWYRQDPGLGLRLIYFSYDVKMKEKGDIPEGYSVSREKKERFSLILESASTNQTSMYLCASSLLTFIRDRGHEQYFGPGTRLTVT.